This is a list of T cell receptor beta chains from one sample in a study of blood T cell repertoires in COVID-19. Profiling relied on immunoSEQ multiplex PCR, and the TCRdb table lists in-frame clones only, not all of them. The sample has about 200,000 clones, 86% seen once. The source material was PBMCs or T cells enriched from blood (not recorded which). Receptors were obtained from a man aged 35-49 years with acute COVID-19. Each CDR3 is given with its conserved first and last residue. The order of the fields is clone size, J gene, D gene, V gene, CDR3 DNA, CDR3 protein. The D gene is left open where the match is weak. Clone size is stated in some rows and not others, as once, few, many or a class when expanded.

clone size: -; J gene: TRBJ1-1; D gene: -; V gene: TRBV6-5; CDR3 DNA: TGTGCCAGCAGTTACTCGTGGGCTGGGAACACTGAAGCTTTCTTT; CDR3 protein: CASSYSWAGNTEAFF
clone size: -; J gene: TRBJ2-1; D gene: TRBD2; V gene: TRBV5-1; CDR3 DNA: TGCGCCAGCAGCTACCCGACTAGCGGAGACTCCCGGAGCTCCTACAATGAGCAGTTCTTC; CDR3 protein: CASSYPTSGDSRSSYNEQFF
clone size: -; J gene: TRBJ2-3; D gene: -; V gene: TRBV5-4; CDR3 DNA: TGTGCCAGCAGCCGAGAGCGGGTTACGCAGTATTTT; CDR3 protein: CASSRERVTQYF
clone size: -; J gene: TRBJ1-3; D gene: TRBD1; V gene: TRBV29-1; CDR3 DNA: TGCAGCTATCTAGGCGCACAGGGGACCAACACCATATATTTT; CDR3 protein: CSYLGAQGTNTIYF
clone size: -; J gene: TRBJ2-3; D gene: TRBD2; V gene: TRBV7-3; CDR3 DNA: TGTGCCAGCAGCTCCAGAACTAGCGGGGGAACAGATACGCAGTATTTT; CDR3 protein: CASSSRTSGGTDTQYF
clone size: -; J gene: TRBJ1-2; D gene: -; V gene: TRBV7-3; CDR3 DNA: TGTGCCAGCAGCCCCAGCGGGGGGCCCGAACGGGGCTACACCTTC; CDR3 protein: CASSPSGGPERGYTF
clone size: once; J gene: TRBJ1-1; D gene: -; V gene: TRBV4-1; CDR3 DNA: TGCGCCAGCAGCCATCCACAGGGTGCGAACACTGAAGCTTTCTTT; CDR3 protein: CASSHPQGANTEAFF
clone size: once; J gene: TRBJ2-6; D gene: -; V gene: TRBV7-3; CDR3 DNA: TGTGCCAGCAGCCAGGGGACTGGGGCCAACGTCCTGACTTTC; CDR3 protein: CASSQGTGANVLTF
clone size: -; J gene: TRBJ2-1; D gene: TRBD2; V gene: TRBV4-3; CDR3 DNA: TGCGCCAGCAGCCAAGATCGGTTCGGACTAGCTGGGGACAATGAGCAGTTCTTC; CDR3 protein: CASSQDRFGLAGDNEQFF
clone size: -; J gene: TRBJ2-3; D gene: TRBD1; V gene: TRBV7-9; CDR3 DNA: TGTGCCAGCAGCTTAGACCGGGACAGTTCTAGCACAGATACGCAGTATTTT; CDR3 protein: CASSLDRDSSSTDTQYF
clone size: many; J gene: TRBJ2-2; D gene: TRBD2; V gene: TRBV5-4; CDR3 DNA: TGTGCCAGCAGCTTGGCCGGACTAGCGGGACAGACCGGGGAGCTGTTTTTT; CDR3 protein: CASSLAGLAGQTGELFF
clone size: -; J gene: TRBJ2-5; D gene: TRBD2; V gene: TRBV4-1; CDR3 DNA: TGCGCCAGCAGCCACGTTGGGCGGGGGTCCCAAGAGACCCAGTACTTC; CDR3 protein: CASSHVGRGSQETQYF
clone size: -; J gene: TRBJ2-7; D gene: TRBD1; V gene: TRBV10-3; CDR3 DNA: TGTGCCATCAGTTACAGGGGTGAGCAGTACTTC; CDR3 protein: CAISYRGEQYF
clone size: -; J gene: TRBJ1-1; D gene: TRBD1; V gene: TRBV5-1; CDR3 DNA: TGCGCCAGCAACACGGGGACAGGGGGCGCTTCTGAAGCTTTCTTT; CDR3 protein: CASNTGTGGASEAFF
clone size: -; J gene: TRBJ2-2; D gene: -; V gene: TRBV30; CDR3 DNA: TGTGCCTGGAAGGGCGGGAAGACGAACACCGGGGAGCTGTTTTTT; CDR3 protein: CAWKGGKTNTGELFF
clone size: -; J gene: TRBJ2-1; D gene: TRBD2; V gene: TRBV3-1/TRBV3-2; CDR3 DNA: TGTGCCAGCAGCGGACGGGGGGGTTACAATGAGCAGTTCTTC; CDR3 protein: CASSGRGGYNEQFF
clone size: few; J gene: TRBJ1-2; D gene: -; V gene: TRBV10-3; CDR3 DNA: TGTGCCATTGGAACGGGAGGCTACACCTTC; CDR3 protein: CAIGTGGYTF
clone size: -; J gene: TRBJ2-1; D gene: TRBD2; V gene: TRBV19; CDR3 DNA: TGTGCCAGTAGTACTTCTAGCGGGAGAGGGGTTTACAATGAGCAGTTCTTC; CDR3 protein: CASSTSSGRGVYNEQFF
clone size: -; J gene: TRBJ2-7; D gene: -; V gene: TRBV19; CDR3 DNA: TGTGCCAGTAGTATCCACCAGACAACCTACGAGCAGTACTTC; CDR3 protein: CASSIHQTTYEQYF
clone size: -; J gene: TRBJ1-5; D gene: -; V gene: TRBV24-1; CDR3 DNA: TGTGCCACCTCCAATGAGTTAGGGGGACGCCAGCATTTT; CDR3 protein: CATSNELGGRQHF
clone size: -; J gene: TRBJ2-7; D gene: TRBD1; V gene: TRBV6-5; CDR3 DNA: TGTGCCAGCAGTTACTCTTTTGGGACAGGGGATTACGAGCAGTACTTC; CDR3 protein: CASSYSFGTGDYEQYF
clone size: -; J gene: TRBJ1-5; D gene: -; V gene: TRBV6-5; CDR3 DNA: TGTGCCAGCAGTTACCAGCGGGAGCAGCCCCAGCATTTT; CDR3 protein: CASSYQREQPQHF
clone size: -; J gene: TRBJ2-4; D gene: TRBD1; V gene: TRBV7-2; CDR3 DNA: TGTGCCAGCAGCCTAATGACAGGGGAGAGCATTCAGTACTTC; CDR3 protein: CASSLMTGESIQYF
clone size: -; J gene: TRBJ2-3; D gene: TRBD2; V gene: TRBV2; CDR3 DNA: TGTGCCAGCAGTGTTCTAGCGGGGGGTCAAGATACGCAGTATTTT; CDR3 protein: CASSVLAGGQDTQYF
clone size: few; J gene: TRBJ2-2; D gene: TRBD1; V gene: TRBV5-8; CDR3 DNA: TGTGCCAGCAGCCTAACCTACATGACAGGGGGCTCTTCCGGGGAGCTGTTTTTT; CDR3 protein: CASSLTYMTGGSSGELFF
clone size: -; J gene: TRBJ2-2; D gene: -; V gene: TRBV4-1; CDR3 DNA: TGCGCCAGCAGCGGTTGGGCCGGGAAAAACACCGGGGAGCTGTTTTTT; CDR3 protein: CASSGWAGKNTGELFF
clone size: once; J gene: TRBJ1-5; D gene: TRBD1; V gene: TRBV7-2; CDR3 DNA: TGTGCCAGCAGCTTGACGGGACAGGGAGGGTGGCAGCCCCAGCATTTT; CDR3 protein: CASSLTGQGGWQPQHF
clone size: -; J gene: TRBJ2-2; D gene: -; V gene: TRBV9; CDR3 DNA: TGTGCCAGCAGCGCACAGGATACCGGGGAGCTGTTTTTT; CDR3 protein: CASSAQDTGELFF
clone size: -; J gene: TRBJ2-7; D gene: TRBD1; V gene: TRBV5-6; CDR3 DNA: TGTGCCAGCAGTTCTACCGGGACAGGGCCCTCCTACGAGCAGTACTTC; CDR3 protein: CASSSTGTGPSYEQYF
clone size: -; J gene: TRBJ1-2; D gene: -; V gene: TRBV19; CDR3 DNA: TGTGCCAGTAGTGGCCCTCGAACAGGATTCTATGGCTACACCTTC; CDR3 protein: CASSGPRTGFYGYTF
clone size: once; J gene: TRBJ2-2; D gene: -; V gene: TRBV7-2; CDR3 DNA: TGTGCCAGCAGCTTATTTAGTGTGGCGGCCGGGGAGCTGTTTTTT; CDR3 protein: CASSLFSVAAGELFF
clone size: -; J gene: TRBJ2-4; D gene: TRBD1; V gene: TRBV10-3; CDR3 DNA: TGTGCCATCAGATCACAGGGGGGACTGAGGTCGGGCATTCAGTACTTC; CDR3 protein: CAIRSQGGLRSGIQYF
clone size: -; J gene: TRBJ2-3; D gene: TRBD1; V gene: TRBV24-1; CDR3 DNA: TGTGCCACCAGTGATCCAGGACAGGCCCCAGATACGCAGTATTTT; CDR3 protein: CATSDPGQAPDTQYF
clone size: -; J gene: TRBJ2-7; D gene: -; V gene: TRBV5-1; CDR3 DNA: TGCGCCAGCAGCTTGCAACAGACCCGCTACGAGCAGTACTTC; CDR3 protein: CASSLQQTRYEQYF
clone size: -; J gene: TRBJ2-6; D gene: -; V gene: TRBV3-1/TRBV3-2; CDR3 DNA: TGTGCCAGCAGCCAAGATATCAGGGTAGGGTACCCCTCTGGGGCCAACGTCCTGACTTTC; CDR3 protein: CASSQDIRVGYPSGANVLTF
clone size: -; J gene: TRBJ1-4; D gene: -; V gene: TRBV28; CDR3 DNA: TGTGCCAGCAGTTTGTCCGTCCCGGGAGGCGAAAAACTGTTTTTT; CDR3 protein: CASSLSVPGGEKLFF
clone size: -; J gene: TRBJ2-5; D gene: -; V gene: TRBV4-1; CDR3 DNA: TGCGCCAGCAGCCAAGACCCGGGCAGGCGGGAAGAGACCCAGTACTTC; CDR3 protein: CASSQDPGRREETQYF
clone size: -; J gene: TRBJ2-3; D gene: -; V gene: TRBV28; CDR3 DNA: TGTGCCAGCAGCCCCCGGACAGATACGCAGTATTTT; CDR3 protein: CASSPRTDTQYF
clone size: -; J gene: TRBJ1-4; D gene: -; V gene: TRBV6-1; CDR3 DNA: TGTGCCAGCAGTGAAGCTCCTGGGACTTTACTTATCGATGAAAAACTGTTTTTT; CDR3 protein: CASSEAPGTLLIDEKLFF
clone size: -; J gene: TRBJ2-2; D gene: -; V gene: TRBV7-3; CDR3 DNA: TGTGCCAGCAGCCCTCCGGGAACCCTTGGGTACACCGGGGAGCTGTTTTTT; CDR3 protein: CASSPPGTLGYTGELFF
clone size: -; J gene: TRBJ2-2; D gene: -; V gene: TRBV24-1; CDR3 DNA: TGTGCCACCAGTTTGGACAGTAACACCGGGGAGCTGTTTTTT; CDR3 protein: CATSLDSNTGELFF
clone size: -; J gene: TRBJ1-5; D gene: TRBD1; V gene: TRBV2; CDR3 DNA: TGTGCCAGCAAACTCCCGGGACAGGGTGATCAGCCCCAGCATTTT; CDR3 protein: CASKLPGQGDQPQHF
clone size: -; J gene: TRBJ1-2; D gene: -; V gene: TRBV6-5; CDR3 DNA: TGTGCCAGCAGTTACTCGAACAGAAACTATGGCTACACCTTC; CDR3 protein: CASSYSNRNYGYTF
clone size: -; J gene: TRBJ2-2; D gene: -; V gene: TRBV9; CDR3 DNA: TGTGCCAGCAGCGTAGATGGTGGCAACCGGGAGCTGTTTTTT; CDR3 protein: CASSVDGGNRELFF
clone size: -; J gene: TRBJ2-2; D gene: TRBD2; V gene: TRBV19; CDR3 DNA: TGTGCCAGTACCCCACTAGCGTGGAACACCGGGGAGCTGTTTTTT; CDR3 protein: CASTPLAWNTGELFF
clone size: -; J gene: TRBJ2-7; D gene: TRBD1; V gene: TRBV6-5; CDR3 DNA: TGTGCCAGCAGTATAACCGGGACAGGGTCGTACGAGCAGTACTTC; CDR3 protein: CASSITGTGSYEQYF
clone size: -; J gene: TRBJ2-3; D gene: TRBD2; V gene: TRBV9; CDR3 DNA: TGTGCCAGCAGCGTGAAGGGACTAGACGATACGCAGTATTTT; CDR3 protein: CASSVKGLDDTQYF
clone size: -; J gene: TRBJ1-3; D gene: -; V gene: TRBV12-3/TRBV12-4; CDR3 DNA: TGTGCCAGCAGTTTATTATCCGGAAACACCATATATTTT; CDR3 protein: CASSLLSGNTIYF
clone size: -; J gene: TRBJ1-3; D gene: -; V gene: TRBV6-6; CDR3 DNA: TGTGCCAGCAGTTACGAGGGAAACACCATATATTTT; CDR3 protein: CASSYEGNTIYF
clone size: -; J gene: TRBJ2-1; D gene: -; V gene: TRBV7-9; CDR3 DNA: TGTGCCAGCAGCTGGAAGCGGGCAGACAATGAGCAGTTCTTC; CDR3 protein: CASSWKRADNEQFF
clone size: many; J gene: TRBJ1-4; D gene: TRBD1; V gene: TRBV7-2; CDR3 DNA: TGTGCCAGCAGCTTAGTAACAGGGGGAGGCGAAAAACTGTTTTTT; CDR3 protein: CASSLVTGGGEKLFF
clone size: -; J gene: TRBJ1-6; D gene: TRBD1; V gene: TRBV4-1; CDR3 DNA: TGCGCCAGCAGCCAAGAAGTCGGGGGCAGGGGGCATAATTCACCCCTCCACTTT; CDR3 protein: CASSQEVGGRGHNSPLHF